This T cell receptor (beta chain) was retrieved from a study of T cell repertoires in cytomegalovirus infection. This clonotype appeared a few times. TCRdb processed the reads anew with MiXCR; each CDR3 protein has one entry. The top ten hold more than 45% of the sample, which has 230,000 or so distinct CDR3 sequences, 15% to 20% seen once. CDR3 size: 14 residues. V was clipped by 5 bases and J by 5 bases, with 15 bases between them. Germline CDR1 SGHAT, CDR2 FQNNGV. This TCR was recovered from a human donor in good health (CMV status not recorded). Some clones in this sample may be carry-over from other donors' samples. The material sequenced was CD8+ T cells from PBMCs. The J gene is TRBJ2-5, the V gene TRBV11-2; possibly TRBD1 or TRBD2 for D (5 bases each). The CDR3 spells CASSRGGRWETQYF. Written as DNA, the CDR3 is TGTGCCAGCAGCCGTGGGGGACGATGGGAGACCCAGTACTTC.